The clone carrying this T cell receptor beta chain was seen ten or more times. Its specificity is not known. The sample is drawn from a study of blood T cells in healthy people across ages. V lost 4 bases and J 6 bases, leaving 10 bases between the germline ends. In germline, CDR1 is MDHEN, CDR2 SYDVKM. There are 12 residues in the CDR3. Together with a sample-barcoded 5' primer, a J-beta primer mix was included in a second PCR lasting about 7 to 12 cycles. Every molecule of cDNA carried a tag from a template-switch adaptor with 12 random nucleotides. TCRdb re-called the 5' RACE reads with MiXCR, one entry per CDR3 protein. The table records 1.5 million to 2 million distinct CDR3 sequences, 28% of them present only once. Study-wide results and caveats: TCR beta diversity correlated strongly with naive T cell percentage.

The source of this sequence is a woman aged 25 to 39 in good health. The rearrangement links TRBV28 to TRBJ2-7; D is uncertain. Sequencing was performed on blood. The CDR3 DNA follows: TGTGCCAGCAGTTCCTTTGGATCCGAGCAGTACTTC. Encoded protein: CASSSFGSEQYF.